This T cell receptor beta chain came from a study of T-cell memory formation after mild COVID-19. Regarding the study as a whole: Some SARS-CoV-2-responding clones were already detected in memory before infection.

TCRdb called the 5' RACE reads again in MiXCR, with one record for every CDR3 protein. The data show around 300,000 distinct CDR3 sequences, approximately 19% seen once. This clonotype has a handful of counts. What it recognizes is unknown. The CDR3 is 12 amino acids. Trimming cost V 3 bases and J 14 bases, with 15 bases left between them. Germline CDR1 reads KGHDR; CDR2 reads SFDVKD. This sequence was found in a man aged 18 to 35 who had mild COVID-19 (a few samples of this study predate the infection). Cell type and time point are not known. The sample comprised PBMCs or a T cell subset sorted from them (not recorded which). The genes are TRBV24-1 and TRBJ1-1, with D unclear. The CDR3 loop is CATSDASEVLFF. In DNA, the CDR3 is TGTGCCACCAGTGATGCCTCGGAAGTCCTATTCTTT.